This T cell receptor (beta chain) emerged from a study of T cell responses to AZD1222 COVID-19 vaccine. Overall study findings and caveats: Spike-specific TCR breadth and depth rose after two AZD1222 doses. Donors in the cohort were predominantly white British and more often female, and clonal diversity was possibly underestimated.

Produced via immunoSEQ multiplex PCR; TCRdb's table is partial and in-frame only. The sample lists around 130,000 clones, nearly 90% occurring once. As to this clone: Its target is unknown.

The CDR3 loop spans 16 amino acids. This receptor was obtained from an adult who received the AZD1222 COVID-19 vaccine. V and J are TRBV21-1 and TRBJ2-3. TRBV21-1 is a recognized pseudogene. This sample comprised peripheral blood, obtained 28 days after the second AZD1222 dose. CDR3 loop: CASSKLEGRGTDTQYF. The DNA of the CDR3 is TGTGCCAGCAGCAAATTGGAGGGCAGGGGAACAGATACGCAGTATTTT.